This T cell receptor (beta chain) was obtained from a study of blood T cell repertoires in COVID-19. Study overall: Donors in the United States, Italy and Spain gave samples during acute or convalescent COVID-19.

V trimming: 6 bases; J trimming: 4 bases; junction bases outside the gene matches: 7. This CDR3 has 16 amino acids. Germline lookup yields CDR1 SNHLY and CDR2 FYNNEI. The repertoire was sequenced with immunoSEQ multiplex PCR; TCRdb's copy has only in-frame clones and lacks some. This table holds 110,000 or so clones, 80% to 90% found once. Sequences were obtained from peripheral blood. V and J are TRBV2 and TRBJ2-1, with 12 nucleotides matching TRBD2. The TCR originated in a man aged 35-49 years with acute or convalescent COVID-19. The CDR3 bases are TGTGCCAGCAGGGCTAGACTAGCGGGGGAGTACAATGAGCAGTTCTTC. Its translation is CASRARLAGEYNEQFF.